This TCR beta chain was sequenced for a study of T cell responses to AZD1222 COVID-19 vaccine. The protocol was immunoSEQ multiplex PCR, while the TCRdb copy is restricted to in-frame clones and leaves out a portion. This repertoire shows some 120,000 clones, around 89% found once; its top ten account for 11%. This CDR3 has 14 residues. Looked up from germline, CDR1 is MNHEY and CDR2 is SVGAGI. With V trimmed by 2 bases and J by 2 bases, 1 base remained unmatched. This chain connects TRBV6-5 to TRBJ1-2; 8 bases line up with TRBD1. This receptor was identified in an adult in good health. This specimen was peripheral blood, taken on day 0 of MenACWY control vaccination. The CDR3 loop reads CASSYRQGNYGYTF. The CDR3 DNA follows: TGTGCCAGCAGTTACAGACAGGGGAACTATGGCTACACCTTC.